The entry below gives a single TCR beta chain sequence along with its context. The antigen remains unidentified. This specimen belongs to a study of cytomegalovirus exposure and HLA in healthy donors. Findings of the study overall: The analysis excluded some indistinguishable V segments, including TRBV6-2 and TRBV6-3. According to reports, the classifier identified cytomegalovirus status with high specificity and sensitivity.

Vbeta (60) and Jbeta (13) primers were used in the PCR. Libraries were prepared by immunoSEQ multiplex PCR; TCRdb keeps only in-frame clonotypes and omits some of them. The sample consists of some 170,000 clones, over 75% of them appearing once. Each donor was nominally healthy when sampled (though unrecorded immune exposures were likely). Deletions cut 10 bases from V and 6 bases from J, with 20 bases between. Germline loops: CDR1 SNHLY, CDR2 FYNNEI. The CDR3 covers 14 residues. Sequences were obtained from PBMCs. The TCR originated in a man between 35 and 55 years old in good health and CMV-seronegative. J is TRBJ2-3 and V is TRBV2; no clear D. The DNA for the CDR3 is TGTGCCACCCCTGACTCGCTTCGTGGGGATACGCAGTATTTT. Translating gives CATPDSLRGDTQYF.